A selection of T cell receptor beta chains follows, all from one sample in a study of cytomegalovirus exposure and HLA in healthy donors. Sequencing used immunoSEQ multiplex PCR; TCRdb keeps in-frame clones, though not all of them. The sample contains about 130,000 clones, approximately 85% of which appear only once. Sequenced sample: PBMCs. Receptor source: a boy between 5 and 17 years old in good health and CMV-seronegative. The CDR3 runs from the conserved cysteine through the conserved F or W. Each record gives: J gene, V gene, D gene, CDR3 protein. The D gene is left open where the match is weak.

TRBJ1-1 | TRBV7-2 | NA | CASSLGRTPNTEAFF
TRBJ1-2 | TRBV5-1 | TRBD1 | CASSLSVTGYGYTF
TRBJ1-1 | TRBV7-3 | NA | CASSSPGDNTEAFF
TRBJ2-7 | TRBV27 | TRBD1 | CASSTGQGLSYEQYF
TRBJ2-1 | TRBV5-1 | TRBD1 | CASSLEGAQQFF
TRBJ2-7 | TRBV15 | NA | CATSTQRAGEQYF
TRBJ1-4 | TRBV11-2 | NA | CASSTGPGRVEKLFF
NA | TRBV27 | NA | CASSLSRGSYEQYF
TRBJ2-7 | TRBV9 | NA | CASSVDWGAYEQYF
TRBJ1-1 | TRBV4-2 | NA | CASSPAGNVVDTEAFF
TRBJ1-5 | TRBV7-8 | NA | CASSWVGGANNQPQHF
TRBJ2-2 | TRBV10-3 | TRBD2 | CAISDREGRGELFF
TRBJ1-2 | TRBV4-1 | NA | CASSQEPSRGNYTF
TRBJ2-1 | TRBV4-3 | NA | CASSQNLANEQFF
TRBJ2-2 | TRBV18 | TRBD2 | CASSQATPGLVLSGGELFF
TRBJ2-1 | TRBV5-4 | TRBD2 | CASSLGAGEYNEQFF
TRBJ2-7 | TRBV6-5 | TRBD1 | CASSYRQGSEQYF
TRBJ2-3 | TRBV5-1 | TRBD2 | CASSLILAGGPKFDRNTQYF
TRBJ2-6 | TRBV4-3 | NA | CASSPEGGGTGANVLTF
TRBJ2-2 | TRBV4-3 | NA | CASSQEGAHTGELFF
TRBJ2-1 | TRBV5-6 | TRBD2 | CASSLASGGAGEQFF
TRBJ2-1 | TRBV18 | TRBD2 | CASSLTSLYNEQFF